The following is a T cell receptor beta chain sequence with its context. Its antigen is undetermined. The TRB libraries of cDNA were built by UMI-labeled 5' RACE. TCRdb derives one entry per CDR3 protein from the 5' RACE reads, leaving out DNA. Recorded for this sample: some 130,000 distinct CDR3 sequences. This sample stems from a study of CXCR3-negative and CXCR3-positive naive CD8 T cells. Study conclusions and caveats: In CXCR3-positive naive cells, the TRB CDR3s were more hydrophobic than in CXCR3-negative naive cells. PBMCs showed partially decreased CXCR3 expression after cryopreservation, and most assays used fresh PBMCs. The authors found comparable surface CD5 between naive subsets and inferred TCR strength from TRB CDR3 properties.

The source material was naive CXCR3- CD8+ T cells from blood. The subset: CD45RO-CCR7+CD27+CD95- naive CD8+ T cells lacking CXCR3 (TNR3-). The TCR sequence derives from a human donor in good health. Some clones in this sample may be carry-over from other donors' samples.

This CDR3 is CASSQGAEDSYNEQFF. The chain links TRBV4-2 to TRBJ2-1; no DNA is available, so the TRBD2 call from TCRdb remains unchecked. CDR1 is LGHNA, CDR2 YNFKEQ, per germline. The CDR3 runs 16 residues.